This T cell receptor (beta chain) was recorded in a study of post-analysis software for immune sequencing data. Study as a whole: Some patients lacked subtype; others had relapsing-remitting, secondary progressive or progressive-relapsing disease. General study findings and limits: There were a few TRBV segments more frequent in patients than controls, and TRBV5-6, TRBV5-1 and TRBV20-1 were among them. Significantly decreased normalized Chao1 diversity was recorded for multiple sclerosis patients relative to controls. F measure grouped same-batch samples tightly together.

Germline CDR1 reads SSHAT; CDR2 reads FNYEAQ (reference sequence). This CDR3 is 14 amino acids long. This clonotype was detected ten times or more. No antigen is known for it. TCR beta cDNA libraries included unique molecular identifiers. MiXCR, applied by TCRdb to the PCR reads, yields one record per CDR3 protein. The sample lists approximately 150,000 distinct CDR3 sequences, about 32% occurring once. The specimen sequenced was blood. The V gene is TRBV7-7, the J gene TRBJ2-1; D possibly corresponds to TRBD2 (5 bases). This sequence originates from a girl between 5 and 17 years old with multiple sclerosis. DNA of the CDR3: TGTGCTGTTCTAGCTCTTGAGTTTTACAATGAGCAGTTCTTC. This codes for CAVLALEFYNEQFF.